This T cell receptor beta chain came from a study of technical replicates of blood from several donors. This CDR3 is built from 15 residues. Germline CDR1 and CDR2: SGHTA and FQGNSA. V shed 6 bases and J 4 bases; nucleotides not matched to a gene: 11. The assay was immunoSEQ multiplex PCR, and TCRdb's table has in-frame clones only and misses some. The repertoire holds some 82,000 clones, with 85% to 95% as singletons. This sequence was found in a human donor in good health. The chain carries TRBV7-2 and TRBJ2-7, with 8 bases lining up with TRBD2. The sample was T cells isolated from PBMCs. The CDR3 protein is CASSSSREAIYEQYF. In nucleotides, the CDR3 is TGTGCCAGCAGTTCCTCGCGGGAGGCCATATACGAGCAGTACTTC.